These 10 T cell receptor beta chains were all obtained from the same sample, sequenced in a study of cytomegalovirus exposure and HLA in healthy donors. In the PCR, 60 Vbeta and 13 Jbeta primers were used. Profiled with immunoSEQ multiplex PCR; TCRdb holds only in-frame clones, not every one. The sample has 49,000 or so clones. Sequencing used PBMCs. Receptors were obtained from a man between 35 and 55 years old in good health and CMV-seropositive.

The chain links TRBV9 to TRBJ1-3; D is perhaps TRBD1 (5 bases). Germline CDR1 is SGDLS and CDR2 is YYNGEE. The ends were cut back, 3 bases at V and 7 bases at J, with 20 bases in the middle. The CDR3 extends over 16 amino acids. CDR3 nucleotide sequence: TGTGCCAGCAGCGCCAGCTACGGGACTGCCGTGAACACCATATATTTT. This codes for CASSASYGTAVNTIYF.

This chain joins TRBV10-3 and TRBJ2-7, with D possibly TRBD1 on 6 matching bases. Germline V gene data show CDR1 as ENHRY and CDR2 as SYGVKD. This CDR3 is built from 12 residues. The CDR3 nucleotides are TGTGCGTTGATAGCAGGGGAAAGCGAGCAGTACTTC. Protein product: CALIAGESEQYF.

For this clone: One end of the junction varies from germline; a read error may be responsible. J is TRBJ1-1 and V is TRBV5-1; the D gene is possibly TRBD1 (6 bases). The CDR3 covers 14 residues. Per germline, CDR1 SGHRS and CDR2 YFSETQ. The CDR3: CASSLVSGDTEASF. The CDR3 nucleotides read TGCGCCAGCAGCTTGGTGTCCGGGGACACTGAAGCTTCCTTT.

The chain carries TRBV18 and TRBJ1-1; possible D gene TRBD1, 6 bases. V lost 4 bases to trimming and J lost 1 base, with 16 bases between them. This CDR3 is 16 amino acids long. Germline-derived CDR1 and CDR2 are KGHSH and LQKENI. CDR3 amino acids: CASSLTDRGGNTEAFF. The CDR3 DNA sequence: TGTGCCAGCTCACTTACGGATAGGGGGGGGAACACTGAAGCTTTCTTT.

The chain recombines TRBV28 with TRBJ2-7, with 11 bases identical to TRBD2. The CDR3 runs 12 residues. CDR1 is MDHEN, CDR2 SYDVKM, per germline. V lost 8 bases and J lost 4; bases outside the gene matches: 1. The CDR3 region is CASGTSGYEQYF. The CDR3 DNA sequence: TGTGCCAGCGGGACTAGCGGATACGAGCAGTACTTC.

The chain is built from TRBV6-1 and TRBJ2-7; D is unresolved. This CDR3 comprises 11 residues. Germline CDR1 reads MNHNS; CDR2 reads SASEGT. V shed 6 bases and J shed 6 bases, with 9 bases lying between them. The CDR3 bases are TGTGCCAGCAGCGCTCTGGCCGAGCAGTACTTC. Translation: CASSALAEQYF.

The gene calls are TRBV19 and TRBJ2-1; 12 nucleotides agree with TRBD1. The germline CDR1 and CDR2 sequences are LNHDA and SQIVND (reference sequence). The length of the CDR3 is 15 residues. Unmatched junction bases numbered 9, after V lost 6 bases and J lost 9 bases. CDR3 region: CASSQKGQGASEQFF. The CDR3 DNA reads TGTGCCAGTAGCCAGAAGGGACAGGGGGCGAGTGAGCAGTTCTTC.

The chain couples TRBV7-9 to TRBJ2-7; a weak D match, TRBD1 (7 bases). Trimming shortened V by 5 bases and J by 3 bases, and 14 bases separated the two germline ends. The CDR3 is made up of 14 amino acids. The germline gives CDR1 SEHNR, CDR2 FQNEAQ (reference sequence). CDR3 bases: TGTGCCAGCAGCCGTACAGGGGAGGTCTACGAGCAGTACTTC. This encodes CASSRTGEVYEQYF.

The chain uses TRBV5-1 and TRBJ2-7, with D possibly TRBD1 on 6 matching bases. Deletions cut 0 bases from V and 2 bases from J, with 12 bases between. The CDR3 is 15 residues long. CDR1 and CDR2 from the germline V gene are SGHRS and YFSETQ. The CDR3 reads CASSLGTATTYEQYF. The CDR3 coding sequence is TGCGCCAGCAGCTTGGGGACAGCGACGACCTACGAGCAGTACTTC.

The rearrangement links TRBV5-1 to TRBJ2-2; TRBD1 agrees at 10 bases. With 4 bases clipped from V and 4 bases from J, the junction kept 7 bases outside the gene matches. The CDR3 totals 16 residues. The germline V gene encodes CDR1 SGHRS and CDR2 YFSETQ. CDR3 sequence reads: CASSHGTGVGTGELFF. The CDR3 coding sequence is TGCGCCAGCAGCCACGGGACAGGGGTGGGCACCGGGGAGCTGTTTTTT.